This T cell receptor beta chain is drawn from a study of blood T cell repertoires in COVID-19 (dated by TCRdb to the early 2020s). Looking at the study overall: Samples from collaborators originated in the United States, Italy and Spain and spanned both the acute and convalescent phases of COVID-19. The material from the prospective study consisted of cDNA or gDNA derived from T cells, B-cell-depleted T cells, or PBMCs. Deeply sampled blood TCRbeta repertoires from subjects exposed to, actively infected with, or recovered from COVID-19 were included in the dataset. The repertoires were released in a freely available public database intended as a resource for research on the immune response to SARS-CoV-2. Samples were obtained from the ongoing ImmuneRACE study (first 160 participants) and from over a thousand subjects provided by 6 global collaborators. A de-identified subject ID, COVID-19 status, age in years and sex were almost always included in the sample metadata. Where available, HLA class I and class II types were obtained from metadata supplied by the sample provider rather than from assay-based typing.

The CDR1 and CDR2 encoded by the germline V gene (reference sequence) are LGHDT and YNNKEL. Including cysteine and phenylalanine, the CDR3 has 17 amino acids. Left in the record is the CDR3 DNA by itself, 51 bases read in frame from the first base. V was cut back by 4 bases and J by 0 bases, leaving a gap of 15 bases between them. Findings and caveats that apply to the study as a whole: The amount of clinical and demographic metadata varied by source and participant and was provided uncurated.

This clone occurred once. Which antigen it targets is not known. Per-nucleotide qualities are absent, and no much larger clonotype sits a single base away. The collaborating institutions used their own protocols to collect whole blood in K2EDTA tubes. Collaborator samples were shipped for TCRbeta analysis as frozen whole blood, isolated PBMCs, or DNA extracted from either sample type. TCRbeta CDR3 regions were amplified from genomic DNA by means of the immunoSEQ Assay, a bias-controlled multiplex PCR. For the original study's pipeline: Nucleated cell counts per sample were estimated from amplification of reference gene primers within the assay. To quantify the absolute abundance of each unique TCRbeta CDR3 rearrangement, sequence reads were collapsed and filtered. For each sample, productive Simpson clonality was calculated as the square root of Simpson's diversity index across productive rearrangements. TCRdb carries this immuneACCESS record with in-frame sequences only. Its versions omit some clonotypes, under half of them owing to an unresolved V gene in the studies checked, with the rest unexplained. Clone size and V and J calls were adopted from that table, with D and trimming inferred from the DNA. Within this sample are 150,000 to 200,000 clones, with approximately 90% of them counted one time only. Roughly 7.3% of the sample belongs to the ten largest clones.

The V and J segments used are TRBV3-1 (or the pseudogene TRBV3-2) and TRBJ2-2; TRBD2 could be the D gene, as 5 bases match. The material sequenced was peripheral blood. The sequence was obtained from an elderly woman in a cohort sampled during active or convalescent COVID-19. DNA sequence: TGTGCCAGCAGCCTATATGGCAGCGGAGCGAACACCGGGGAGCTGTTTTTT. Its protein is CASSLYGSGANTGELFF.